This T cell receptor (beta chain) was found in a study of T cells in Graves' hyperthyroidism and ophthalmopathy. Findings and caveats of the study: Model predictions of ophthalmopathy came a median roughly 6.4 months before onset. Ophthalmopathy could be told apart from stable hyperthyroidism with a 13 V-J model.

On this clonotype: Its matching antigen is unknown. At one end the junction does not follow the germline gene, possibly because of a read error.

Criteria for exclusion of patients were uncontrolled infection, other autoimmune disease, pregnancy or lactation. Clinicians diagnosed patients from clinical symptoms, serum thyroxine and TRAb, thyroid ultrasound and orbital computed tomography. It was RNA transcripts that yielded the amplified TCR beta CDR3 regions. An initial round of RT-PCR targeting the TCR CDR3 relied on the HTBI primer set. From the multiplex PCR reads, TCRdb called clonotypes with MiXCR, one entry per CDR3 protein. The repertoire holds approximately 700,000 distinct CDR3 sequences, with roughly 45% as singletons. The receptor comes from an adult man with Graves' disease, either hyperthyroidism or ophthalmopathy (not recorded which). The sequenced sample consisted of peripheral blood or thyroid tissue (not recorded which).

In DNA form, the CDR3 reads TGTGCCAGCAAGCAGGGCCGGAACACCGGGGAGCGGCGCATGTTC. It yields the protein CASKQGRNTGERRMF. The J gene is TRBJ2-5, the V gene TRBV2; D may be TRBD1 or TRBD2 (5 bases each). Germline CDR1 and CDR2: SNHLY and FYNNEI. This CDR3 contains 15 residues.